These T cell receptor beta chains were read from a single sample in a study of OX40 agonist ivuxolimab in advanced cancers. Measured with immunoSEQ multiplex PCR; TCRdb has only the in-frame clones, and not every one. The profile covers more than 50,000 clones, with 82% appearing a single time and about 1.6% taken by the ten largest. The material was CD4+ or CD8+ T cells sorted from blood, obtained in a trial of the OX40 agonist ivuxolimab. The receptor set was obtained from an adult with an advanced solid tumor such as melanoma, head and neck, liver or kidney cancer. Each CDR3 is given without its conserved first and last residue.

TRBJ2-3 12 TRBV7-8 ASSPGHLEDTQY
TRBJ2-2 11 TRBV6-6 ATHRTGYGELF
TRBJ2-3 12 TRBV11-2 ASSFWGRRDTQY
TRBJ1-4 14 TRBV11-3 ASSLVGTGSYEKLF
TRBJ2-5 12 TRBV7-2 ASSLAGSGETQY
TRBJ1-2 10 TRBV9 ASSVAGSGYT
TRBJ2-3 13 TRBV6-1 ASSELAGAGDTQY
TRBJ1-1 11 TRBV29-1 SVQISPNTEAF
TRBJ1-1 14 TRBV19 ASSTRVDRVRGEAF
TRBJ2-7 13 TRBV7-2 ASSPGLAGYYEQY
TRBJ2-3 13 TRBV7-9 ASSLGAGRTDTQY
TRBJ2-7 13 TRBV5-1 ASSLLSSGRGEQY
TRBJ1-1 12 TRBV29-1 SVGGRAGNTEAF
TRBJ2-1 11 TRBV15 ATRLSSYNEQF
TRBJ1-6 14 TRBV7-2 ASSLAGTTYNSPLH
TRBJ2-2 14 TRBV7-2 ASSKQSGINTGELF
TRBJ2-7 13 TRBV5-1 ASSFGGQTGYEQY
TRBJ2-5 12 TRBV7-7 ASMVKDFQETQY
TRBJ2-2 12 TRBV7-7 ASSLELATGELF
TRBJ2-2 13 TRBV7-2 ASSFWRGNTGELF
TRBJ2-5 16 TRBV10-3 AISEVSTSGGALETQY
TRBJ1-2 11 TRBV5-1 ASSLGHGYGYT
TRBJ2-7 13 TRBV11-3 ASRRGRGRTDEQY
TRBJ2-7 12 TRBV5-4 ASRNRGSTYEQY
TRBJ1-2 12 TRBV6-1 ASSGDWTVYGYT
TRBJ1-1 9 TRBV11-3 ASGRQGVPF
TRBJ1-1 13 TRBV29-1 SVEDLQYGNTEAF
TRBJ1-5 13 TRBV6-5 ASSLSGFIWQPQH
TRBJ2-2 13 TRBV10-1 ASSESRRATGELF
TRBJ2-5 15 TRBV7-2 ASSSTASGGFQETQY
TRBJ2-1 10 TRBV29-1 SVRSGAYEQF
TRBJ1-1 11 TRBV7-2 ASSLTGTVEAF
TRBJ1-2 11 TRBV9 ASSKQARSGYT
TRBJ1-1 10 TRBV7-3 ASSLRGGSAF
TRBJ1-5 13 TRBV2 ASSETGGSRQPQH
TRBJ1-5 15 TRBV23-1 ASSQSSPTGGNQPQH
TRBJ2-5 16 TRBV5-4 ASSRGTSGRVLRETQY
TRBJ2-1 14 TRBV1 TSSQGDRGHYNEQF
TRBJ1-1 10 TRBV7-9 ASSPRTGWAF
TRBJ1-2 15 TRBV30 AWKSPDRDSENYGYT
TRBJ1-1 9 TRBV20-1 SARSKAEAF
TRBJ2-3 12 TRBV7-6 ASLAGGYTDTQY
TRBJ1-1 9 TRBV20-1 SASRSTEAF
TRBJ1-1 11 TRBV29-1 SVVGPWGTEAF
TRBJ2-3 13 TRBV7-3 ASSLSPGGIDTQY
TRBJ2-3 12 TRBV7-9 ASSLGRVEDTQY
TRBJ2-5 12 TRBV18 ASSPGRGQETQY
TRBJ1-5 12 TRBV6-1 ASGREDTNQPQH
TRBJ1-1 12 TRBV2 ASSEEVPAGEAF
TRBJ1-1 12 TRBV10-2 ASSEPRGNTEAF
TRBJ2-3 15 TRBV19 ASKIGGSGWSTDTQY
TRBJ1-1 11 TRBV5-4 ASSLDQGERAF
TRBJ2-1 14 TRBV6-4 ASSRLAGGPYNEQF
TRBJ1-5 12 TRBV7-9 ASSATGYNQPQH
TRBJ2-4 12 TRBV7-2 ASSTGSGKNIQY
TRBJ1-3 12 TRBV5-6 ASSKDSLGNTIY
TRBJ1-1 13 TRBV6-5 ASNVQGAMRPEAF